This T cell receptor beta chain was identified in a study of T cell changes during pregnancy in multiple sclerosis. Sequenced by immunoSEQ multiplex PCR; TCRdb stores in-frame clones only, minus some. The sample records about 120,000 clones, about 94% being singletons. In germline, CDR1 is MRHNA, CDR2 SNTAGT. The CDR3 sequence is 16 residues long. V lost 4 bases and J 4 bases, leaving 19 bases between the germline ends. V gene TRBV6-4 combines with J gene TRBJ1-1; TRBD1 is a possible D gene (6 bases). The input for sequencing was peripheral blood, taken before pregnancy. The source is a female donor with multiple sclerosis, enrolled in a pregnancy study. For the CDR3, the DNA is TGTGCCAGCAGTGCGACCGCAGGGGATTCGAGCACTGAAGCTTTCTTT. Amino acid sequence: CASSATAGDSSTEAFF.